This T cell receptor beta chain appears in the sequencing data of a study of neurological immune-mediated disorders. General study findings and limits: The greatest TCR clonal expansion appeared in HTLV-1-associated myelopathy and the smallest, falling below healthy controls, in multiple sclerosis.

Synthesis of cDNA was accomplished via 5'RACE employing 10-nucleotide random UMIs. TCRdb independently ran MiXCR on the 5' RACE reads; one entry per CDR3 protein. The sample holds about 16,000 distinct CDR3 sequences, 20% to 25% seen once. V dropped 4 bases and J dropped 7; count of bases not matched to a gene: 15. Germline CDR1 reads ENHRY; CDR2 reads SYGVKD. This CDR3 spans 17 amino acids. Source material was 2 million unsorted PBMCs, stored at -80 °C in RNAlater. This clonotype was recorded at least ten times. The antigen is unknown. The sample comprised PBMCs. The gene calls are TRBV10-3 and TRBJ2-1, with TRBD2 matching over 8 bases. The sequence came from a man in his fifties in good health. The chain's CDR3 is CAISASGGGRLGNEQFF. CDR3 nucleotides: TGTGCCATCAGTGCATCGGGTGGCGGGAGGCTGGGGAATGAGCAGTTCTTC.